These 22 T cell receptor beta chains share one sample of origin, sequenced in a study of Ad26.COV2.S vaccination and SARS-CoV-2 variants. Described treatment: some 19 received Ad26.COV2.S at low or high dose, single or two shots; roughly five received placebo; per-sample allocation not given. Collection of the samples took place on day 63 after the first injection of vaccine or placebo. The repertoire was sequenced with immunoSEQ multiplex PCR; TCRdb's copy has only in-frame clones and lacks some. The data contain around 300,000 clones, almost 90% of them seen just once; the ten biggest clones take up about 5%. The starting material was peripheral blood, obtained in a trial of Ad26.COV2.S vaccine versus placebo. The receptors originated from a person aged 18 to 59 who received the Ad26.COV2.S COVID-19 vaccine or a placebo.

This clone was observed a single time. CDR3 nucleotides: TGTGCCAGCAGCTTAGAGGGGACTAGCGGAGAGACCCAGTACTTC. This encodes CASSLEGTSGETQYF. This chain links TRBV11-1 with TRBJ2-5, with 11 positions matching TRBD2. V dropped 1 base and J dropped 4; count of bases not matched to a gene: 2. The germline V gene has CDR1 SGHAT and CDR2 FQDESV (reference sequence). The CDR3 extends over 15 amino acids.

The chain links TRBV5-1 to TRBJ2-6, with D uncertain. This CDR3 is built from 17 residues. The V gene's germline CDR1 is SGHRS and CDR2 YFSETQ. The V end was cut by 1 base, the J end by 2 bases, with 13 bases between. In DNA form, the CDR3 reads TGCGCCAGCAGCTTGATTCCCTTGCCCGCTGGGGCCAACGTCCTGACTTTC. Encoded protein: CASSLIPLPAGANVLTF. The entire variable domain, with the rest obtained from reference TRBV5-1 and TRBJ2-6, is as follows: KAGVTQTPRYLIKTRGQQVTLSCSPISGHRSVSWYQQTPGQGLQFLFEYFSETQRNKGNFPGRFSGRQFSNSRSEMNVSTLELGDSALYLCASSLIPLPAGANVLTFGAGSRLTVL.

The chain is built from TRBV19 and TRBJ2-3; D ambiguous. V was shortened by 8 bases and J by 4 bases, with 22 bases between the two germline ends. CDR3 length: 16 amino acids. Germline loops: CDR1 LNHDA, CDR2 SQIVND (reference sequence). CDR3 sequence (DNA): TGTGCCAGTGTTACCGCCCCCAGCGATCCCCCAGATACGCAGTATTTT. Its protein product is CASVTAPSDPPDTQYF.

The chain couples TRBV6-1 to TRBJ1-5; D is unclear. V lost 2 bases to trimming and J lost 3 bases, with 11 bases between them. CDR3 length: 15 residues. Looked up from germline, CDR1 is MNHNS and CDR2 is SASEGT. In DNA form, the CDR3 reads TGTGCCAGCAGTGAAATCGTGTCAGCCAATCAGCCCCAGCATTTT. Its protein is CASSEIVSANQPQHF.

J is TRBJ2-7 and V is TRBV30; 12 nucleotides line up with TRBD1. The junction had 16 bases not matched to a gene; V was cut back by 0 bases and J by 7 bases. Germline V gene lookup returns CDR1 GTSNPN and CDR2 SVGIG (reference sequence). The length of the CDR3 is 18 residues. CDR3 in DNA: TGTGCCTGGAGTGTTAAAGTGGGACAGGGGGCGAAACCCTTAGAGCAGTACGTC. Residues: CAWSVKVGQGAKPLEQYV.

The chain couples TRBV10-3 to TRBJ1-1; D not certain. Trimming took 2 bases from V and 0 from J, leaving 4 bases between them. The CDR3 totals 13 residues. CDR1 and CDR2 from the germline V gene are ENHRY and SYGVKD. The CDR3 coding sequence is TGTGCCATCAGTGAGGAAATGAACACTGAAGCTTTCTTT. Its protein product is CAISEEMNTEAFF.

The J gene is TRBJ2-1, the V gene TRBV29-1; TRBD2 matches 15 bases. This CDR3 has 15 residues. With 4 bases clipped from V and 9 bases from J, the junction kept 7 bases outside the gene matches. Germline CDR1 SQVTM, CDR2 ANQGSEA. CDR3 residues: CSVGPGLAGGLEQFF. DNA for the CDR3: TGCAGCGTTGGACCAGGACTAGCGGGAGGGCTTGAGCAGTTCTTC.

V and J are TRBV6-6 and TRBJ1-2, with TRBD1 as a possible D gene (6 bases). In germline, CDR1 is MNHNY, CDR2 SVGAGI (reference sequence). Trimming cost V 6 bases and J 1 base, with 18 bases left between them. The CDR3 contains 16 residues. The CDR3 protein is CASRFRQEPINYGYTF. CDR3 nucleotides: TGTGCCAGCAGATTCAGACAGGAGCCTATTAACTATGGCTACACCTTC.

The table lists this clone with a count of one. J is TRBJ2-3 and V is TRBV15; 10 bases agree with TRBD2. This CDR3 spans 18 amino acids. V was clipped by 3 bases and J by 4 bases; unmatched bases: 13. Per the germline V gene, CDR1 is LNHNV and CDR2 is YYDKDF (reference sequence). CDR3 protein: CATSSSLLAGGSSDTQYF. CDR3 bases: TGTGCCACCAGCAGCTCCCTTTTAGCGGGAGGATCCTCAGATACGCAGTATTTT. The whole variable domain, remainder taken from reference TRBV15 and TRBJ2-3, is DAMVIQNPRYQVTQFGKPVTLSCSQTLNHNVMYWYQQKSSQAPKLLFHYYDKDFNNEADTPDNFQSRRPNTSFCFLDIRSPGLGDTAMYLCATSSSLLAGGSSDTQYFGPGTRLTVL.

This chain joins TRBV13 and TRBJ1-6; 7 bases map to TRBD1. The CDR3 runs 15 residues. V was clipped by 3 bases and J by 8 bases; unmatched bases: 7. The V gene's germline CDR1 is PRHDT and CDR2 FYEKMQ (reference sequence). Written as DNA, the CDR3 is TGTGCCAGCAGCTTTTTCGGGACAGCGTATTCACCCCTCCACTTT. It translates to CASSFFGTAYSPLHF. Full variable domain (outside the CDR3, taken from reference TRBV13 and TRBJ1-6): AAGVIQSPRHLIKEKRETATLKCYPIPRHDTVYWYQQGPGQDPQFLISFYEKMQSDKGSIPDRFSAQQFSDYHSELNMSSLELGDSALYFCASSFFGTAYSPLHFGNGTRLTVT.

The V call is TRBV5-1, the J call TRBJ1-3, with D perhaps TRBD1 (6 bases). This CDR3 spans 14 amino acids. The V gene's germline CDR1 is SGHRS and CDR2 YFSETQ. The germline V and J ends were trimmed by 2 bases and 2 bases, with 8 bases remaining between them. The CDR3 nucleotides are TGCGCCAGCAGCTTTGGACAGACTGGAAACACCATATATTTT. Its translation: CASSFGQTGNTIYF.

The sample holds a few counts of this clone. This chain links TRBV5-8 with TRBJ1-2; D may be TRBD1 (6 bases). In germline, CDR1 is SGHTS, CDR2 YDEGEE. The CDR3 runs to 15 residues. The ends were cut back, 2 bases at V and 8 bases at J, with 19 bases in the middle. The CDR3 DNA reads as TGTGCCAGCAGCTTTCAAGGAAATACAGGGCAAGGCTACACCTTC. This translates into CASSFQGNTGQGYTF.

This sequence joins TRBV7-2 and TRBJ1-3; D gene uncertain. V dropped 6 bases and J dropped 0 bases, with 15 bases sitting between them. Germline V lookup: CDR1 SGHTA, CDR2 FQGNSA. The CDR3 runs 16 residues. The CDR3: CASSRSGRTSGNTIYF. CDR3 nucleotides: TGTGCCAGCAGTAGGAGTGGCAGGACCTCTGGAAACACCATATATTTT.

V is TRBV27 and J is TRBJ2-3; a possible D gene is TRBD1 (5 bases). CDR1 is MNHEY and CDR2 is SMNVEV in the germline V gene (reference sequence). This CDR3 region has 15 residues. Trimming took off 1 base at V and 4 bases at J, with 12 bases between the two ends. CDR3 nucleotides: TGTGCCAGCAGTTTATTTGTACAGGAACCAGATACGCAGTATTTT. It is translated as CASSLFVQEPDTQYF.

Here the CDR3 DNA reads TGTGCCAGTACAAATCGGGACATAAACTATGGCTACACCTTC. This codes for CASTNRDINYGYTF. This chain uses TRBV19 with TRBJ1-2, with a tentative D call TRBD1 (6 bases). This CDR3 has 14 residues. Germline-derived CDR1 and CDR2 are LNHDA and SQIVND (reference sequence). V was shortened by 7 bases and J by 2 bases, with 14 bases between the two germline ends.

The chain couples TRBV6-5 to TRBJ1-2; unclear D gene. Trimming took 9 bases from V and 4 from J, leaving 6 bases between them. CDR1 is MNHEY, CDR2 SVGAGI, per germline. The CDR3 is 10 amino acids. This CDR3 reads CASRAYGYTF. The CDR3 DNA sequence: TGTGCCAGTAGAGCCTATGGCTACACCTTC.

The gene calls are TRBV28 and TRBJ1-1, with D hard to call. This CDR3 is 14 amino acids long. Per germline, CDR1 MDHEN and CDR2 SYDVKM. Trimming pared 3 bases from V and 0 bases from J, leaving 8 bases between. The CDR3: CASSLAVLNTEAFF. The CDR3 bases are TGTGCCAGCAGTTTGGCAGTGCTGAACACTGAAGCTTTCTTT.

This chain joins TRBV9 and TRBJ2-1; 7 bases map to TRBD2. The J segment lost 9 bases and the V segment lost 0 bases, leaving 6 bases of the junction unmatched. Germline CDR1 SGDLS, CDR2 YYNGEE. The CDR3 totals 14 residues. This CDR3 reads CASSVEGGRGEQFF. In DNA form, the CDR3 reads TGTGCCAGCAGCGTAGAGGGAGGGAGGGGTGAGCAGTTCTTC.

The chain combines TRBV28 with TRBJ2-7, with 8 bases identical to TRBD2. Germline values: CDR1 MDHEN, CDR2 SYDVKM. This CDR3 is 15 amino acids long. The J segment lost 3 bases and the V segment lost 4 bases, leaving 8 bases of the junction unmatched. CDR3 in DNA: TGTGCCAGCAGTTCCGCGGGAGGCCAAAACTACGAGCAGTACGTC. This sequence encodes CASSSAGGQNYEQYV.

With respect to this clone: Other DNA sequences in the sample encode the same CDR3. This chain links TRBV11-3 with TRBJ2-1, with D possibly being TRBD1 or TRBD2 (6 bases each). V was cut by 3 bases and J by 9 bases, with 12 bases left in between. CDR1 SGHNT and CDR2 YENEEA come from the germline V gene. This CDR3 spans 13 amino acids. CDR3 loop: CASSLEGVGEQFF. The CDR3 DNA sequence: TGTGCCAGCAGCTTGGAGGGGGTCGGTGAGCAGTTCTTC.

This chain connects TRBV7-9 to TRBJ2-7, with TRBD2 matching 16 bases. Germline values: CDR1 SEHNR, CDR2 FQNEAQ (reference sequence). This CDR3 is 17 amino acids long. V gave up 4 bases and J gave up 5 bases; unmatched junction bases: 8. CDR3 in amino acids: CASSSPLGTSGRDEQYV. As DNA, the CDR3 is TGTGCCAGCAGCTCCCCCCTAGGGACTAGCGGGAGGGACGAGCAGTACGTC.

This chain connects TRBV7-2 to TRBJ2-1; 14 nucleotides align to TRBD2. The CDR3 runs 17 residues. CDR1 and CDR2 (germline): SGHTA, FQGNSA. V was clipped by 0 bases and J by 3 bases; unmatched bases: 1. The CDR3 region is CASSLAGTSGGYNEQFF. In DNA, the CDR3 is TGTGCCAGCAGCTTAGCGGGGACTAGCGGGGGCTACAATGAGCAGTTCTTC.